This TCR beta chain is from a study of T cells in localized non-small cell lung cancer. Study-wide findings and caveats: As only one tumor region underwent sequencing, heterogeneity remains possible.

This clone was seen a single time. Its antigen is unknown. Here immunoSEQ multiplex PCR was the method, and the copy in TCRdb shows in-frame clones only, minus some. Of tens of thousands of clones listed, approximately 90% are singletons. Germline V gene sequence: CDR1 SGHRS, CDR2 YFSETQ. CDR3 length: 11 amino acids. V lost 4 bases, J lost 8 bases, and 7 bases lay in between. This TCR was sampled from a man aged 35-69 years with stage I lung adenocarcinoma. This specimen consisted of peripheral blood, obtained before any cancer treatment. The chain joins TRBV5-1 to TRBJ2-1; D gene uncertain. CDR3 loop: CASSPRDEQFF. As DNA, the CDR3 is TGCGCCAGCAGCCCCCGCGATGAGCAGTTCTTC.